This T cell receptor (beta chain) emerged from a study of early stage breast cancer tumors. For the study at large: Most of the 16 invasive tumors were ER+, PR+ and HER2-. Average read coverage per sample was 7.5 to 10-fold. The study's findings and limits: Blood repertoires resembled normal breast more than tumor.

Enough DNA from normal breast tissue often took about 95-330 mg. Trimming removed 6 bases from V and 8 bases from J, with 22 bases in between. CDR1 and CDR2 from the germline V gene are LNHDA and SQIVND (reference sequence). The CDR3 spans 15 residues. Comments on this clone: Its antigen is not known.

The method was immunoSEQ multiplex PCR; TCRdb's version includes in-frame clones alone and lacks a portion of them. Here the sample spans around 10,000 clones, about 64% being singletons. Sequencing used normal breast tissue next to the tumor. This chain joins TRBV19 and TRBJ1-1; D possibly corresponds to TRBD1 (6 bases). The TCR sequence derives from a person aged 55 to 69 with breast cancer. The CDR3 spells CASSPGDRSIREAFF. The CDR3 DNA sequence: TGTGCCAGTAGCCCAGGTGACAGGTCTATAAGGGAAGCTTTCTTT.